This TCR beta chain was captured in a study of early T cells in non-severe SARS-CoV-2 infection. On the study more broadly: Chains stayed unpaired after sequencing of bulk RNA from unsorted whole blood.

With 5 bases clipped from V and 10 bases from J, the junction kept 8 bases outside the gene matches. Germline V gene data show CDR1 as MGHDK and CDR2 as SYGVNS. The CDR3 has 14 residues. Individual cDNA molecules were tagged with unique molecular identifiers. TCRdb re-analysed the 5' RACE reads in MiXCR, keeping a single row per CDR3 protein. The sample holds under 70,000 distinct CDR3 sequences, 10% to 15% seen once. Sequencing was done on a sample of whole blood. The TCR originated in an adult who was a healthcare worker with PCR-confirmed SARS-CoV-2 infection or an uninfected control (not recorded which). This chain joins TRBV25-1 and TRBJ1-4; 9 bases line up with TRBD1. The CDR3 region is CASSLQTGGGKLFF. CDR3 DNA: TGTGCCAGCAGTCTACAGACAGGGGGAGGAAAACTGTTTTTT.